This T cell receptor beta chain was identified in a study of blood T cell repertoires in COVID-19. The CDR3 contains 13 residues. Per germline, CDR1 MNHEY and CDR2 SVGAGI. Deletions cut 0 bases from V and 7 bases from J, with 6 bases between. Profiling relied on immunoSEQ multiplex PCR, and the TCRdb table lists in-frame clones only, not all of them. The sample carries hundreds of thousands of clones, over 75% recorded once. The gene calls are TRBV6-5 and TRBJ2-2; no firm D call. The sequenced material came from PBMCs or T cells enriched from blood (not recorded which). The origin of this receptor is a woman aged 25 to 45 who had recovered from COVID-19. Here the CDR3 DNA reads TGTGCCAGCAGTTACTCGATAGACGGGGAGCTGTTTTTT. The encoded protein is CASSYSIDGELFF.